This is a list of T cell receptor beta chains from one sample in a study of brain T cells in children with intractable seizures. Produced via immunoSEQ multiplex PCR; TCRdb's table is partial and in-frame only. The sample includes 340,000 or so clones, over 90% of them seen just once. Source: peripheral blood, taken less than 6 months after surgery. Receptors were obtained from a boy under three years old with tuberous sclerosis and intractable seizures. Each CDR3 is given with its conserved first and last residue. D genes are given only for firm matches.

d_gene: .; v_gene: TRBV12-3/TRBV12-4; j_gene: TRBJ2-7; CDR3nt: TGTGCCAGCAGTCGGGACGTCTACGAGCAGTACTTC; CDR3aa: CASSRDVYEQYF
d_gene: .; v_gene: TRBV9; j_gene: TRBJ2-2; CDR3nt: TGTGCCAGCAGCGGAGAGAATTCCGGGCCCTGGGGGGAGCTGTTTTTT; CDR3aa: CASSGENSGPWGELFF
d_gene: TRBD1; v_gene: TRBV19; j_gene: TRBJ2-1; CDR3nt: TGTGCCAGTAGTATAGACCCGACAGGGGGCAAGCGGAATGAGCAGTTCTTC; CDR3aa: CASSIDPTGGKRNEQFF
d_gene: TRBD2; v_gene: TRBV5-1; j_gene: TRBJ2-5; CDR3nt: TGCGCCAGCAGCTTGGCGGGACTAGCGGGTATAATCGAATGGAAGGAGACCCAGTACTTC; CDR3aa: CASSLAGLAGIIEWKETQYF
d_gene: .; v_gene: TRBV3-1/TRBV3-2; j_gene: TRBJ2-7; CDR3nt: TGTGCCAGTAGCCAAGTTAGGGACGAGCAGTACTTC; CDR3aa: CASSQVRDEQYF
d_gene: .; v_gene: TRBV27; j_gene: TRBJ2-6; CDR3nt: TGTGCCAGCAGTTTAAGCTGGACCTCTGGGGCCAACGTCCTGACTTTC; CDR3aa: CASSLSWTSGANVLTF
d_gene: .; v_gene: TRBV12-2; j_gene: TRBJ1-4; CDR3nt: TGTGCAAGTCGCCCCGACAGGGGAAATGAAAAACTGTTTTTT; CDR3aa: CASRPDRGNEKLFF
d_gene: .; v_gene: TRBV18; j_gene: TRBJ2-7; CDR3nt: TGTGCCAGCTCTCAAACTCATAGCTCAAGCTCCTACGAGCAGTACTTC; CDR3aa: CASSQTHSSSSYEQYF
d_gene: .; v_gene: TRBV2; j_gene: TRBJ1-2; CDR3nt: TGTGCCAGCAGTGAAAGGGAATTCTATGGCTACACCTTC; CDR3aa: CASSEREFYGYTF
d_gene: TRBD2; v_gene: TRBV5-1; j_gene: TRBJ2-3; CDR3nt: TGCGCCAGCAGCTTACTAGCGGGAGGGCCAGATACGCAGTATTTT; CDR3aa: CASSLLAGGPDTQYF
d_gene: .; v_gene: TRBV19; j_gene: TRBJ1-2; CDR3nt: TGTGCCAGTAGTAATGTCGGATCTCATGGCTACACCTTC; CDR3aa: CASSNVGSHGYTF
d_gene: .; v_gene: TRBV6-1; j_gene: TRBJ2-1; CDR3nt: TGTGCCAGCAGTGAAATTACTCAAGCGGCCAATGAGCAGTTCTTC; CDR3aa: CASSEITQAANEQFF
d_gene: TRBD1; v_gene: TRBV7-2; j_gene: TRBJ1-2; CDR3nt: TGTGCCAGCAGCTCGGGACAGGGGTTAGGTGGCTACACCTTC; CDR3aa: CASSSGQGLGGYTF
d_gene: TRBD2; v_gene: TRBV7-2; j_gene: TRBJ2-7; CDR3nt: TGTGCCAGCAGCTTACAACGGACTAGCGGGAGAGTTAGCGAGCAGTACTTC; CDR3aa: CASSLQRTSGRVSEQYF
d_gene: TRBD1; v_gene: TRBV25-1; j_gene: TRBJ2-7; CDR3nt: TGTGCCTCAAGCAGGGGGCTCGAGCAGTACTTC; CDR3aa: CASSRGLEQYF
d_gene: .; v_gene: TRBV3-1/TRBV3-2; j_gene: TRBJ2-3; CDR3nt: TGTGCCAGCAGCCAACGGGCAACAGATACGCAGTATTTT; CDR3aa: CASSQRATDTQYF
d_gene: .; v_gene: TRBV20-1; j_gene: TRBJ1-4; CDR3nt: TGCAGTGCGGAAATTAATGAAAAACTGTTTTTT; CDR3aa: CSAEINEKLFF
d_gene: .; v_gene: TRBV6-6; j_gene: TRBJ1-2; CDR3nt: TGTGCCAGCAGTTACCACGGACAGAACTATGGCTACACCTTC; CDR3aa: CASSYHGQNYGYTF
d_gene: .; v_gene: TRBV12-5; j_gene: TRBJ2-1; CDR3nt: TGTGCTAGTGGTTTGGGTGGGGGGACCTACAATGAGCAGTTCTTC; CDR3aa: CASGLGGGTYNEQFF
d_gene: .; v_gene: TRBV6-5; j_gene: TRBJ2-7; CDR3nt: TGTGCCAGCAGTTATGATTGGGGATTGGGCAAAGAGCAGTACTTC; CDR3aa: CASSYDWGLGKEQYF
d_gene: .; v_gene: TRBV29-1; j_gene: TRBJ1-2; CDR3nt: TGCAGCGTTTTAGGGGACCCCTATGGCTACACCTTC; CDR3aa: CSVLGDPYGYTF
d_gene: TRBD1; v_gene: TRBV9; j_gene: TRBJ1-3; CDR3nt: TGTGCCAGCAGCGTAGATCCAGGGGGCGATGGAAACACCATATATTTT; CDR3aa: CASSVDPGGDGNTIYF
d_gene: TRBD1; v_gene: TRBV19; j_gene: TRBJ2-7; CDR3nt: TGTGCCAGTAGACTACATTTGGCAGGGGGCGAGCAGTACTTC; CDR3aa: CASRLHLAGGEQYF
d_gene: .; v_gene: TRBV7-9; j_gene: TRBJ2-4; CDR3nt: TGTGCCAGCAGCTTTGGGGGCGACATTCAGTACTTC; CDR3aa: CASSFGGDIQYF
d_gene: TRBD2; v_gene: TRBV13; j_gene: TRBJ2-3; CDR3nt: TGTGCCAGCAGCAGACTAGCGGGGGGACTTAGCACAGATACGCAGTATTTT; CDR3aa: CASSRLAGGLSTDTQYF
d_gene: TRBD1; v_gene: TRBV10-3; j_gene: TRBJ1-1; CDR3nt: TGTGCTATCAGACGGGACAGGGAGAACACTGAAGCTTTCTTT; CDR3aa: CAIRRDRENTEAFF
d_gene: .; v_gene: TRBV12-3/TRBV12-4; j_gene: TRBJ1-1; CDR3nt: TGTGCCAGCAGGAGCGCGGGGGCTGGTGCTTTCTTT; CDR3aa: CASRSAGAGAFF
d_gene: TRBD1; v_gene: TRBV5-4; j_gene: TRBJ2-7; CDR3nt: TGTGCCAGCAGCTTGGGGGACAGTCCCTACGAGCAGTACTTC; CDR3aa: CASSLGDSPYEQYF
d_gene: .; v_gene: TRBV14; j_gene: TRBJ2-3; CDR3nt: TGTGCCAGCAGCCAGTACTATACAGATACGCAGTATTTT; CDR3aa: CASSQYYTDTQYF